A single sample gave rise to the 27 T cell receptor beta chains below, sequenced in a study of OX40 agonist ivuxolimab in advanced cancers. Produced via immunoSEQ multiplex PCR; TCRdb's table is partial and in-frame only. This table holds tens of thousands of clones, roughly 88% found once. Sample: CD4+ or CD8+ T cells sorted from blood, taken in a trial of the OX40 agonist ivuxolimab. The receptors here all came from an adult with an advanced solid tumor such as melanoma, head and neck, liver or kidney cancer.

The chain joins TRBV11-3 to TRBJ2-1; TRBD1 matches 10 bases. Germline V gene data show CDR1 as SGHNT and CDR2 as YENEEA. This CDR3 comprises 16 residues. The V and J ends lost 4 bases and 8 bases, in that order; junction bases with no gene match: 11. CDR3 protein: CASSSEAGTGDDEQFF. CDR3 DNA: TGTGCCAGCAGCTCAGAGGCCGGGACAGGGGATGATGAGCAGTTCTTC.

This clone has only a few counts. The chain combines TRBV19 with TRBJ1-2; unclear D gene. V dropped 5 bases and J dropped 4 bases, with 5 bases sitting between them. Germline V gene sequence: CDR1 LNHDA, CDR2 SQIVND (reference sequence). The CDR3 is 11 residues long. CDR3 in amino acids: CASSAAYGYTF. CDR3 in DNA: TGTGCCAGTAGTGCAGCCTATGGCTACACCTTC.

V usage is TRBV11-2 and J usage is TRBJ2-1; weak D call: TRBD1 (5 bases). This CDR3 is built from 15 residues. Trimming cost V 2 bases and J 6 bases, with 14 bases left between them. The germline CDR1 and CDR2 sequences are SGHAT and FQNNGV. The CDR3 reads CASSLYKTASNEQFF. Here the CDR3 DNA reads TGTGCCAGCAGCTTATACAAGACAGCTAGCAATGAGCAGTTCTTC. Full variable domain (missing parts from reference TRBV11-2 and TRBJ2-1): EAGVAQSPRYKIIEKRQSVAFWCNPISGHATLYWYQQILGQGPKLLIQFQNNGVVDDSQLPKDRFSAERLKGVDSTLKIQPAKLEDSAVYLCASSLYKTASNEQFFGPGTRLTVL.

This clone was seen only once. The chain combines TRBV7-6 with TRBJ2-5, with unresolved D. Germline assignment: CDR1 SGHVS and CDR2 FNYEAQ. V was trimmed by 4 bases and J by 5 bases, leaving 14 bases between them. CDR3 length equals 14 residues. CDR3 sequence reads: CASSSGQIGETQYF. The DNA of the CDR3 is TGTGCCAGCAGCTCCGGGCAGATCGGGGAGACCCAGTACTTC.

The V and J genes are TRBV28 and TRBJ1-5, with D perhaps TRBD1 (6 bases). CDR3 size: 15 residues. Trimming shortened V by 7 bases and J by 2 bases, and 15 bases separated the two germline ends. CDR1 and CDR2 from the germline V gene are MDHEN and SYDVKM. CDR3 coding DNA: TGTGCCAGCACCCTAGCCCCAGGGGGCAATCAGCCCCAGCATTTT. It is translated as CASTLAPGGNQPQHF.

This chain uses TRBV2 with TRBJ1-2; D is unresolved. CDR1 and CDR2 from the germline V gene are SNHLY and FYNNEI. V lost 10 bases, J lost 6 bases, and 15 bases lay in between. The CDR3 has 12 residues. DNA of the CDR3: TGTGCCACGAGACGGGAAGAAAATGGCTACACCTTC. This sequence encodes CATRREENGYTF.

A few counts support this clone. The chain uses TRBV28 and TRBJ1-6, with 8 bases lining up with TRBD1. Trimming cost V 5 bases and J 7 bases; bases outside gene matches: 7. Germline lookup yields CDR1 MDHEN and CDR2 SYDVKM. This CDR3 has 15 amino acids. CDR3 region: CASSNRDRPNSPLHF. The CDR3 bases are TGTGCCAGCAGTAACCGGGACAGGCCCAATTCACCCCTCCACTTT.

This chain links TRBV6-5 with TRBJ2-7; 9 positions agree with TRBD1. Germline assignment: CDR1 MNHEY and CDR2 SVGAGI. V lost 6 bases, J lost 1 base, and 7 bases stayed unmatched. The CDR3 is made up of 15 amino acids. CDR3 nucleotide sequence: TGTGCCAGCAGCAACACAGGGGGCCGTTCCTACGAGCAGTACTTC. It codes for CASSNTGGRSYEQYF.

The chain uses TRBV5-1 and TRBJ1-1, with D unresolved. This CDR3 has 13 residues. V was pared by 0 bases and J by 0 bases, with 3 bases between. CDR1 and CDR2 (germline): SGHRS, YFSETQ. The CDR3, as DNA: TGCGCCAGCAGCTTGGGGGTGAACACTGAAGCTTTCTTT. This encodes CASSLGVNTEAFF.

The CDR3: CASSPTRNRSYEQYF. The CDR3 nucleotides are TGTGCCAGCAGTCCCACGAGGAACAGGTCCTACGAGCAGTACTTC. This chain connects TRBV2 to TRBJ2-5, with D possibly TRBD1 on 5 matching bases. The DNA end is more similar to TRBJ2-7, so the J call may be wrong. Per germline, CDR1 SNHLY and CDR2 FYNNEI. The length of the CDR3 is 15 residues.

The J gene is TRBJ2-3, the V gene TRBV7-6, with 7 bases identical to TRBD2. Germline CDR1 is SGHVS and CDR2 is FNYEAQ. Germline trimming cut 5 bases from V and 13 bases from J; bases unmatched to any gene: 9. This CDR3 has 12 amino acids. The CDR3 reads CASSPTGGREYF. The CDR3 bases are TGTGCCAGCAGCCCCACAGGAGGGAGGGAGTATTTT.

V is TRBV28 and J is TRBJ2-1; D is possibly TRBD1 or TRBD2 (6 bases each). Between the trimmed V and J ends, which lost 3 bases and 15 bases, there was a span of 15 bases. Germline assignment: CDR1 MDHEN and CDR2 SYDVKM. The CDR3 runs 12 residues. The CDR3 reads CASSFPAGQPFF. CDR3 coding DNA: TGTGCCAGCAGTTTCCCTGCGGGACAACCGTTCTTC.

The rearrangement uses TRBV29-1 and TRBJ1-1; 9 bases map to TRBD1. The V segment lost 5 bases and the J segment 5 bases; nucleotides outside the gene matches: 12. Germline V lookup: CDR1 SQVTM, CDR2 ANQGSEA. The length of the CDR3 is 15 residues. In DNA form, the CDR3 reads TGCAGCGTTAAATTGGACAGGGGACGTAAGACTGAAGCTTTCTTT. Amino acid sequence: CSVKLDRGRKTEAFF.

This clone showed up just once. This sequence joins TRBV7-3 and TRBJ2-3; TRBD2 is a possible D gene (5 bases). CDR1 and CDR2 from the germline V gene are SGHTA and FQGTGA. The V end was cut by 5 bases, the J end by 1 base, with 7 bases between. The length of the CDR3 is 13 residues. CDR3 in amino acids: CASSPGGTDTQYF. The CDR3 DNA reads TGTGCCAGCAGCCCCGGGGGCACAGATACGCAGTATTTT. The full variable domain, in which reference TRBV7-3 and TRBJ2-3 provide the parts outside the CDR3, is GAGVSQTPSNKVTEKGKYVELRCDPISGHTALYWYRQSLGQGPEFLIYFQGTGAADDSGLPNDRFFAVRPEGSVSTLKIQRTERGDSAVYLCASSPGGTDTQYFGPGTRLTVL.

A single count supports this clone. The chain has TRBV11-2 and TRBJ1-5; D is undetermined. CDR3 length equals 15 residues. CDR1 is SGHAT, CDR2 FQNNGV, per germline. Between the trimmed V and J ends, which lost 1 base and 2 bases, there was a span of 9 bases. The CDR3, as DNA: TGTGCCAGCAGCTTAGGCTCTCAGGGCAATCAGCCCCAGCATTTT. As protein: CASSLGSQGNQPQHF.

The rearrangement uses TRBV5-1 and TRBJ1-1, with 8 bases aligning to TRBD1. The CDR3 has 16 amino acids. The germline V gene encodes CDR1 SGHRS and CDR2 YFSETQ. V shed 0 bases, J shed 6 bases, and the junction held 10 bases outside the gene matches. The CDR3 DNA reads as TGCGCCAGCAGCTTGGCCGCAGGGGGCGCGTTTGCTGAAGCTTTCTTT. Its protein product is CASSLAAGGAFAEAFF.

This clone was recorded a few times. The chain combines TRBV18 with TRBJ2-7, with TRBD1 matching 8 bases. V lost 0 bases, J lost 3 bases, and 13 bases stayed unmatched. This CDR3 contains 18 residues. From germline, CDR1 is KGHSH and CDR2 LQKENI. CDR3 bases: TGTGCCAGCTCACCACCTCCCGACCACAGGGGGTTCTTCTACGAGCAGTACTTC. It encodes CASSPPPDHRGFFYEQYF.

The chain carries TRBV28 and TRBJ1-5; D unresolved. Germline-derived CDR1 and CDR2 are MDHEN and SYDVKM. Trimming cost V 4 bases and J 1 base, with 2 bases left between them. This CDR3 is 12 amino acids long. CDR3 bases: TGTGCCAGCAGTTACAGCAATCAGCCCCAGCATTTT. It translates to CASSYSNQPQHF.

The genes are TRBV6-4 and TRBJ2-3; no reliable D call. This CDR3 comprises 14 residues. Deletions cut 5 bases from V and 5 bases from J, with 14 bases between. Looked up from germline, CDR1 is MRHNA and CDR2 is SNTAGT. The CDR3 nucleotides are TGTGCCAGCAGTCCCGGGCCGCAGGTAGATACGCAGTATTTT. Protein product: CASSPGPQVDTQYF.

The chain is built from TRBV5-1 and TRBJ1-3; no clear D. The V end lost 0 bases, the J end lost 0 bases, and 7 bases lay between the germline ends. The CDR3 runs 15 residues. Germline loops: CDR1 SGHRS, CDR2 YFSETQ. The CDR3 region is CASSLAGNSGNTIYF. The CDR3 bases are TGCGCCAGCAGCTTGGCCGGGAACTCTGGAAACACCATATATTTT.

In DNA, the CDR3 is TGTGCCAGCAGCTTGGATCAGGGTGAAAGGGCAAATGAGCAGTTCTTC. It encodes CASSLDQGERANEQFF. This sequence joins TRBV11-2 and TRBJ2-1; the D gene is possibly TRBD1 (5 bases). V lost 3 bases to trimming and J lost 7 bases, with 19 bases between them. Looked up from germline, CDR1 is SGHAT and CDR2 is FQNNGV. The CDR3 is 16 residues long.

The chain employs TRBV2 and TRBJ1-5; 7 nucleotides align to TRBD1. J lost 3 bases, V lost 4 bases, and 6 bases had no gene match. CDR1 and CDR2 (germline): SNHLY, FYNNEI. This CDR3 is built from 15 residues. CDR3 protein: CASSGPGQINQPQHF. In DNA, the CDR3 is TGTGCCAGCAGTGGCCCGGGACAGATCAATCAGCCCCAGCATTTT.

The rearrangement uses TRBV2 and TRBJ1-2; D remains ambiguous. Germline V gives CDR1 SNHLY, CDR2 FYNNEI. Trimming stripped 6 bases from V and 8 bases from J, with 16 bases between. This CDR3 is 13 amino acids long. As DNA, the CDR3 is TGTGCCAGCAGCCTGCAGAACCTGGGAGGCTACACCTTC. It translates to CASSLQNLGGYTF.

V usage is TRBV7-6 and J usage is TRBJ1-5; D perhaps matches TRBD1 (5 bases). The germline gives CDR1 SGHVS, CDR2 FNYEAQ. The CDR3 is made up of 16 amino acids. The V end was cut by 1 base, the J end by 7 bases, with 17 bases between. The CDR3 DNA reads as TGTGCCAGCAGCTTAGGGGCGTCAGGGTCATACCAGCCCCAGCATTTT. Translating gives CASSLGASGSYQPQHF.

DNA of the CDR3: TGTGCCAGCAGTGAAGCGACTGGTCCCGGCGGCTACACCTTC. This sequence encodes CASSEATGPGGYTF. The J gene is TRBJ1-2, the V gene TRBV2; no reliable D call. The CDR3 extends over 14 amino acids. V lost 0 bases, J lost 8 bases, and 13 bases lay in between. Germline V gene sequence: CDR1 SNHLY, CDR2 FYNNEI.

The chain carries TRBV2 and TRBJ2-1; 9 nucleotides align to TRBD1. The J segment lost 8 bases and the V segment lost 2 bases, leaving 13 bases of the junction unmatched. The CDR3 length is 17 residues. Germline V gene data show CDR1 as SNHLY and CDR2 as FYNNEI. The CDR3: CASSEPLRGQGLYEQFF. CDR3 in DNA: TGTGCCAGCAGTGAACCACTTCGAGGACAGGGGCTCTATGAGCAGTTCTTC.

The chain links TRBV15 to TRBJ1-2; D is unresolved. The germline V gene encodes CDR1 LNHNV and CDR2 YYDKDF (reference sequence). V lost 0 bases and J lost 5, with 7 bases in between. The CDR3 is 13 amino acids. In DNA, the CDR3 is TGTGCCACCAGCAGAGATCTAGAATATGGCTACACCTTC. Its protein product is CATSRDLEYGYTF.